These 30 T cell receptor beta chains were all obtained from the same sample, sequenced in a study of T cell clones after liver transplantation. Sequencing was performed with immunoSEQ multiplex PCR; in TCRdb, only in-frame clones are kept and a portion is missing. This sample has 55,000 to 70,000 clones; more than 85% occur once, and the top ten carry 0.9% to 1%. This material consisted of CD4+ T cells from blood, taken less than 27 months after liver transplant. The receptors stem from a human patient who received a liver transplant. Some T cells may have come from the graft donor.

Worth noting for this clone: The sample holds other DNA sequences that translate to the same CDR3. The chain employs TRBV19 and TRBJ1-1; D not certain. V was clipped by 2 bases and J by 1 base, with 11 bases between them. The CDR3 loop spans 15 amino acids. Germline CDR1 LNHDA, CDR2 SQIVND (reference sequence). In DNA, the CDR3 is TGTGCCAGTAGTATACAAGGCGCTTCGAACACTGAAGCTTTCTTT. As protein: CASSIQGASNTEAFF.

This clone was counted once. In nucleotides, the CDR3 is TGTGCCACCAGCAGAGATCTATTGACCCTAGGTAATGAGCAGTTCTTC. Translated, it gives CATSRDLLTLGNEQFF. V gene TRBV15 combines with J gene TRBJ2-1, with no clear D. This CDR3 region has 16 residues. CDR1 and CDR2 from the germline V gene are LNHNV and YYDKDF (reference sequence). The ends were cut back, 0 bases at V and 7 bases at J, with 16 bases in the middle.

The J gene is TRBJ2-3, the V gene TRBV7-3; 10 nucleotides match TRBD1. The trim removed 2 bases at V and 2 bases at J, leaving 10 bases unmatched. This CDR3 has 18 residues. From germline, CDR1 is SGHTA and CDR2 FQGTGA. In DNA, the CDR3 is TGTGCCAGCAGCTTAGTCGCCTCAGGGACAGGGGTCACAGATACGCAGTATTTT. This codes for CASSLVASGTGVTDTQYF.

J is TRBJ2-5 and V is TRBV11-2; D perhaps matches TRBD2 (6 bases). Trimming removed 4 bases at V and 7 bases at J, with 10 bases between. This CDR3 has 12 amino acids. Per germline, CDR1 SGHAT and CDR2 FQNNGV. The CDR3 bases are TGTGCCAGCAGCTGGATGGGGGGGACCCAGTACTTC. Translation: CASSWMGGTQYF.

This clone was seen a single time. The chain links TRBV5-1 to TRBJ2-3; D gene ambiguous. Germline V gene lookup returns CDR1 SGHRS and CDR2 YFSETQ. Trimming pared 1 base from V and 0 bases from J, leaving 6 bases between. CDR3 length: 14 amino acids. In nucleotides, the CDR3 is TGCGCCAGCAGCTTGCGGAGTAGCACAGATACGCAGTATTTT. Protein product: CASSLRSSTDTQYF.

This clone was detected only a few times. This chain links TRBV7-9 with TRBJ2-5, with TRBD2 matching over 14 bases. The CDR3 totals 15 residues. Germline CDR1 SEHNR, CDR2 FQNEAQ (reference sequence). The J segment lost 4 bases and the V segment lost 3 bases, leaving 1 base of the junction unmatched. Here the CDR3 reads CASSFGLAGGETQYF. CDR3 DNA: TGTGCCAGCAGCTTTGGACTAGCGGGAGGAGAGACCCAGTACTTC. Combining the CDR3 with reference TRBV7-9 and TRBJ2-5 gives the whole variable domain DTGVSQNPRHKITKRGQNVTFRCDPISEHNRLYWYRQTLGQGPEFLTYFQNEAQLEKSRLLSDRFSAERPKGSFSTLEIQRTEQGDSAMYLCASSFGLAGGETQYFGPGTRLLVL.

A note on this clone: Other DNA sequences of this sample code for an identical CDR3. The chain combines TRBV29-1 with TRBJ2-5; D gene unclear. Trimming cost V 3 bases and J 5 bases, with 10 bases left between them. Germline CDR1 and CDR2: SQVTM and ANQGSEA. The length of the CDR3 is 12 residues. The CDR3 DNA sequence: TGCAGCGTTGAGTCAGCTGGGGAGACCCAGTACTTC. Residues: CSVESAGETQYF.

The chain is built from TRBV6-1 and TRBJ2-7; 9 bases fit TRBD2. Germline V gene sequence: CDR1 MNHNS, CDR2 SASEGT. J was trimmed by 2 bases and V by 3 bases; bases with no gene match: 2. This CDR3 has 14 amino acids. The CDR3 here is CASSDAGGPYEQYF. The DNA of the CDR3 is TGTGCCAGCAGTGATGCGGGAGGGCCCTACGAGCAGTACTTC.

This chain connects TRBV11-3 to TRBJ2-7, with 9 positions matching TRBD2. The germline V gene encodes CDR1 SGHNT and CDR2 YENEEA. The CDR3 loop spans 15 amino acids. After removal of 5 bases from V and 5 bases from J, the junction contained 10 bases not matched to a gene. CDR3 amino acids: CASSPTLAGVHEQYF. The DNA for the CDR3 is TGTGCCAGCAGCCCTACATTAGCGGGAGTACACGAGCAGTACTTC.

This chain joins TRBV11-2 and TRBJ1-2; no clear D. Germline V lookup: CDR1 SGHAT, CDR2 FQNNGV. The V gene lost 0 bases and the J gene lost 4 bases, with 9 bases spanning the gap. The CDR3 is made up of 14 amino acids. CDR3 DNA: TGTGCCAGCAGCTTAGAGTGGGGAGGCTATGGCTACACCTTC. Amino acid sequence: CASSLEWGGYGYTF.

The V and J genes are TRBV15 and TRBJ2-7; no reliable D call. The germline V gene has CDR1 LNHNV and CDR2 YYDKDF (reference sequence). This CDR3 comprises 15 residues. The germline V and J ends were trimmed by 0 bases and 5 bases, with 14 bases remaining between them. The CDR3 DNA sequence: TGTGCCACCAGCAGAGAACGGACCTCTTACCACGAGCAGTACTTC. The encoded protein is CATSRERTSYHEQYF.

The chain links TRBV10-3 to TRBJ2-7, with 7 bases matching TRBD2. V lost 4 bases and J lost 7; bases outside the gene matches: 19. The CDR3 runs 17 residues. Per germline, CDR1 ENHRY and CDR2 SYGVKD. The DNA of the CDR3 is TGTGCCATCAGTGCCCGAACGGCGGCTAGCGGACAAGAAGAGCAGTACTTC. Translating gives CAISARTAASGQEEQYF.

CDR3 residues: CASRPQPEREADTQYF. The CDR3 DNA sequence: TGTGCCAGCAGACCCCAGCCGGAGCGGGAGGCAGATACGCAGTATTTT. The chain combines TRBV5-6 with TRBJ2-3; 9 nucleotides agree with TRBD2. In germline, CDR1 is SGHDT, CDR2 YYEEEE. The CDR3 has 16 residues. Unmatched junction bases numbered 11, after V lost 5 bases and J lost 4 bases.

This sequence joins TRBV7-9 and TRBJ2-7, with 12 positions matching TRBD2. This CDR3 contains 17 residues. The V segment lost 4 bases and the J segment 0 bases; nucleotides outside the gene matches: 7. Germline V gene lookup returns CDR1 SEHNR and CDR2 FQNEAQ (reference sequence). CDR3 loop: CASSSGTGLAGSYEQYF. CDR3 in DNA: TGTGCCAGCAGCTCAGGGACGGGACTAGCGGGCTCCTACGAGCAGTACTTC.

This chain connects TRBV7-2 to TRBJ2-3, with D possibly being TRBD2 (6 bases). Looked up from germline, CDR1 is SGHTA and CDR2 is FQGNSA. The V end was cut by 3 bases, the J end by 5 bases, with 15 bases between. The CDR3 runs 15 residues. Here the CDR3 reads CASSLSGERVDTQYF. The CDR3, as DNA: TGTGCCAGCAGCTTGTCGGGAGAGCGCGTAGATACGCAGTATTTT.

The J gene is TRBJ2-7, the V gene TRBV4-3; D is perhaps TRBD1 (6 bases). The CDR3 is made up of 13 amino acids. Germline CDR1 reads LGHNA; CDR2 reads YSLEER. Trimming shortened V by 4 bases and J by 5 bases, and 12 bases separated the two germline ends. The CDR3 spells CASSPGTFDEQYF. The CDR3 bases are TGCGCCAGCAGCCCCGGGACATTCGACGAGCAGTACTTC.

The rearrangement links TRBV28 to TRBJ2-5; D gene uncertain. Germline lookup yields CDR1 MDHEN and CDR2 SYDVKM. Trimming shortened V by 5 bases and J by 6 bases, and 10 bases separated the two germline ends. This CDR3 region has 12 residues. As DNA, the CDR3 is TGTGCCAGCAGTCTGACTGGGAAGACCCAGTACTTC. It encodes CASSLTGKTQYF.

CDR3 sequence reads: CASSIDAQVLGEQETQYF. The CDR3, as DNA: TGTGCCAGTAGTATAGATGCACAGGTCTTAGGGGAGCAAGAGACCCAGTACTTC. This chain connects TRBV19 to TRBJ2-5; perhaps D is TRBD1 or TRBD2 (5 bases each). Trimming stripped 0 bases from V and 2 bases from J, with 19 bases between. This CDR3 spans 18 amino acids. Germline-derived CDR1 and CDR2 are LNHDA and SQIVND (reference sequence).

Turning to this clone: One junction end does not reproduce the germline sequence, and a read error may be involved. This rearrangement joins TRBV7-9 to TRBJ1-1; perhaps TRBD1 as D (5 bases). Germline-derived CDR1 and CDR2 are SEHNR and FQNEAQ (reference sequence). The CDR3 is 15 residues long. Here the CDR3 reads CASSLVGGLKTEAFF. The CDR3 DNA reads as TGTGCCAGCAGCTTAGTTGGGGGGTTGAAAACTGAAGCTTTCTTT.

The J gene is TRBJ2-7, the V gene TRBV11-3, with TRBD1 as a possible D gene (6 bases). Trimming pared 0 bases from V and 3 bases from J, leaving 12 bases between. CDR3 length: 15 amino acids. The V gene's germline CDR1 is SGHNT and CDR2 YENEEA. The DNA for the CDR3 is TGTGCCAGCAGCTTAGATCGGGACACCTTCTACGAGCAGTACTTC. Its translation is CASSLDRDTFYEQYF.

The chain has TRBV29-1 and TRBJ1-1, with 10 bases aligning to TRBD1. V lost 6 bases to trimming and J lost 3 bases; unmatched junction nucleotides: 7. CDR1 SQVTM and CDR2 ANQGSEA come from the germline V gene. This CDR3 has 14 amino acids. The CDR3 nucleotides are TGCAGCGTGACCGGACAGGGGGAGGACACTGAAGCTTTCTTT. Translating gives CSVTGQGEDTEAFF. The whole variable domain, filled in from reference TRBV29-1 and TRBJ1-1, reads SAVISQKPSRDICQRGTSLTIQCQVDSQVTMMFWYRQQPGQSLTLIATANQGSEATYESGFVIDKFPISRPNLTFSTLTVSNMSPEDSSIYLCSVTGQGEDTEAFFGQGTRLTVV.

The chain recombines TRBV4-3 with TRBJ2-3, with D hard to call. Germline assignment: CDR1 LGHNA and CDR2 YSLEER. CDR3 length equals 14 residues. With 5 bases removed from V and 1 base from J, the gap between germline ends came to 10 bases. Written as DNA, the CDR3 is TGCGCCAGCAGCTCTCGCGGAGGCACAGATACGCAGTATTTT. This codes for CASSSRGGTDTQYF.

The chain combines TRBV28 with TRBJ1-5; possibly TRBD1 for D (6 bases). Germline CDR1 reads MDHEN; CDR2 reads SYDVKM. This CDR3 contains 14 residues. V was shortened by 2 bases and J by 10 bases, with 15 bases between the two germline ends. The DNA of the CDR3 is TGTGCCAGCAGTTTAGACAGGTCCGGGGGACCCCAGCATTTT. Its translation is CASSLDRSGGPQHF.

The CDR3 protein is CASSLSERSSYEQYF. The CDR3 nucleotides read TGTGCCAGCAGCCTGAGTGAGAGGAGCTCCTACGAGCAGTACTTC. The V gene is TRBV9, the J gene TRBJ2-7, with D unclear. This CDR3 has 15 residues. V was shortened by 4 bases and J by 0 bases, with 14 bases between the two germline ends. Germline assignment: CDR1 SGDLS and CDR2 YYNGEE. The complete variable domain, with remaining parts taken from reference TRBV9 and TRBJ2-7, reads DSGVTQTPKHLITATGQRVTLRCSPRSGDLSVYWYQQSLDQGLQFLIQYYNGEERAKGNILERFSAQQFPDLHSELNLSSLELGDSALYFCASSLSERSSYEQYFGPGTRLTVT.

The rearrangement links TRBV11-2 to TRBJ1-2; perhaps TRBD1 as D (5 bases). The CDR3 runs 14 residues. Trimming stripped 6 bases from V and 2 bases from J, with 13 bases between. CDR1 is SGHAT and CDR2 is FQNNGV in the germline V gene. DNA for the CDR3: TGTGCCAGCAGTCCCGCGGGGCCCAACTATGGCTACACCTTC. Translated: CASSPAGPNYGYTF. The full variable domain, its missing parts supplied by reference TRBV11-2 and TRBJ1-2, is EAGVAQSPRYKIIEKRQSVAFWCNPISGHATLYWYQQILGQGPKLLIQFQNNGVVDDSQLPKDRFSAERLKGVDSTLKIQPAKLEDSAVYLCASSPAGPNYGYTFGSGTRLTVV.

The chain links TRBV5-4 to TRBJ2-1; 8 nucleotides align to TRBD2. This CDR3 comprises 19 residues. The germline CDR1 and CDR2 sequences are SGHNT and YYREEE (reference sequence). V trimming: 1 base; J trimming: 0 bases; junction bases outside the gene matches: 12. The CDR3 spells CASSLSRGSGGSSYNEQFF. CDR3 sequence (DNA): TGTGCCAGCAGCTTGTCCCGTGGGAGCGGGGGAAGCTCCTACAATGAGCAGTTCTTC.

The CDR3 reads CASSGLSDEQFF. CDR3 nucleotide sequence: TGCGCCAGCAGTGGGCTCAGCGATGAGCAGTTCTTC. The genes are TRBV10-2 and TRBJ2-1; D is unresolved. Germline CDR1 is WSHSY and CDR2 is SAAADI. V was pared by 4 bases and J by 8 bases, with 9 bases between. CDR3 length equals 12 residues.

The rearrangement joins TRBV7-2 to TRBJ2-3; TRBD2 matches 8 bases. CDR3 length: 12 residues. J lost 8 bases, V lost 6 bases, and 4 bases had no gene match. CDR1 and CDR2 (germline): SGHTA, FQGNSA. CDR3 region: CASRASGSTQYF. As DNA, the CDR3 is TGTGCCAGCAGGGCTAGCGGGTCTACGCAGTATTTT.

The rearrangement joins TRBV7-9 to TRBJ2-3; 12 bases map to TRBD1. CDR3 length equals 17 residues. Germline CDR1 SEHNR, CDR2 FQNEAQ (reference sequence). V was pared by 6 bases and J by 4 bases, with 11 bases of the junction left unmatched. CDR3 coding DNA: TGTGCCAGCAGGTTGGACCCCGGGACAGGGGGCGCAGATACGCAGTATTTT. The encoded protein is CASRLDPGTGGADTQYF.

The chain links TRBV29-1 to TRBJ2-1; no firm D call. Trimming cost V 3 bases and J 0 bases, with 9 bases left between them. Germline V lookup: CDR1 SQVTM, CDR2 ANQGSEA. There are 14 residues in the CDR3. CDR3 sequence: CSVDRRLSYNEQFF. The CDR3 region has the DNA TGCAGCGTTGACCGCAGGCTCTCCTACAATGAGCAGTTCTTC.